The rows below give T cell receptor beta chains drawn from one sample of a study of blood T cell repertoires in COVID-19. Assay: immunoSEQ multiplex PCR; the TCRdb copy retains only in-frame clones and omits some. The sample contains about 410,000 clones, 90% of which appear only once. The sequenced material came from PBMCs or T cells enriched from blood (not recorded which). The receptors were gathered from a young man who had recovered from COVID-19. Both conserved end residues are part of each CDR3. The order of the fields is J gene, D gene, clone size, V gene, CDR3 protein, CDR3 DNA. The D gene is left open where the match is weak. The size of a clone is reported for some rows only, either as once, few or many, or as a class for expanded clones.

TRBJ2-3	TRBD1	NA	TRBV10-2	CASSEWTGGGDTQYF	TGCGCCAGCAGTGAGTGGACAGGGGGGGGAGATACGCAGTATTTT
TRBJ2-1	TRBD2	NA	TRBV15	CATRTRSTSGYNEQFF	TGTGCCACCAGAACGAGAAGTACTAGCGGATACAATGAGCAGTTCTTC
TRBJ2-1	NA	NA	TRBV10-3	CATGVSSYNEQFF	TGTGCCACCGGGGTGAGCTCCTACAATGAGCAGTTCTTC
TRBJ1-2	NA	NA	TRBV5-6	CASSLARYGYTF	TGTGCCAGCAGCTTGGCACGGTATGGCTACACCTTC
TRBJ2-2	NA	NA	TRBV7-2	CASSSLGASLSGELFF	TGTGCCAGCAGCTCCCTCGGCGCTAGTCTCTCCGGGGAGCTGTTTTTT
TRBJ1-6	NA	once	TRBV3-1/TRBV3-2	CASSQDSGYSPLHF	TGTGCCAGCAGCCAAGATTCAGGTTATTCACCCCTCCACTTT
TRBJ1-2	NA	once	TRBV18	CASSATEPYGYTF	TGTGCCAGCTCCGCTACAGAACCCTATGGCTACACCTTC
TRBJ2-3	TRBD2	NA	TRBV18	CASTQGLAGVPADTQYF	TGTGCCAGCACACAGGGACTAGCGGGAGTGCCGGCAGATACGCAGTATTTT
TRBJ1-1	TRBD1	NA	TRBV27	CASSFTGGFTEAFF	TGTGCCAGCAGTTTTACAGGGGGCTTCACTGAAGCTTTCTTT
TRBJ2-1	TRBD2	NA	TRBV9	CASSVSGRGGNEQFF	TGTGCCAGCAGCGTGAGCGGGAGAGGGGGCAATGAGCAGTTCTTC
TRBJ2-7	TRBD2	NA	TRBV3-1/TRBV3-2	CASSYGTSGRYEQYF	TGTGCCAGCAGTTACGGGACTAGCGGGAGGTACGAGCAGTACTTC
TRBJ1-5	NA	NA	TRBV15	CATSTRDWMSQPQHF	TGTGCCACCAGCACCCGGGACTGGATGAGTCAGCCCCAGCATTTT
TRBJ2-7	TRBD1	once	TRBV6-5	CASTDRRPYEQYF	TGTGCCAGCACGGACAGGAGACCCTACGAGCAGTACTTC
TRBJ1-2	TRBD1	NA	TRBV7-2	CASSSGTGGGGYTF	TGTGCCAGCAGTTCCGGGACAGGGGGAGGTGGCTACACCTTC
TRBJ1-5	NA	NA	TRBV20-1	CSASWAEGQPQHF	TGCAGTGCTAGTTGGGCAGAGGGTCAGCCCCAGCATTTT
TRBJ2-2	TRBD2	NA	TRBV7-3	CASSLQRLAGWETGELFF	TGTGCCAGCAGCTTACAGAGACTAGCGGGCTGGGAAACCGGGGAGCTGTTTTTT
TRBJ2-7	NA	NA	TRBV2	CASIQGFSYEQYF	TGTGCCAGCATCCAGGGGTTTTCGTACGAGCAGTACTTC
TRBJ1-3	NA	NA	TRBV4-1	CASSPNPKPGNTIYF	TGCGCCAGCAGCCCGAATCCGAAGCCTGGAAACACCATATATTTT
TRBJ2-3	NA	NA	TRBV18	CASSPLGVTQYF	TGTGCCAGCTCACCACTCGGGGTTACGCAGTATTTT
TRBJ2-1	TRBD2	once	TRBV11-2	CASSLKGLAGGPYNEQFF	TGTGCCAGCAGCTTAAAGGGACTAGCGGGAGGGCCGTACAATGAGCAGTTCTTC
TRBJ2-5	TRBD1	NA	TRBV25-1	CASSDPGTGQETQYF	TGTGCCAGCAGTGACCCTGGGACAGGGCAAGAGACCCAGTACTTC
TRBJ2-5	TRBD2	NA	TRBV2	CASTSGGGQETQYF	TGTGCCAGTACTAGCGGGGGGGGTCAAGAGACCCAGTACTTC
TRBJ1-6	TRBD1	NA	TRBV28	CASNPDRENSPLHF	TGTGCCAGCAATCCGGACAGGGAAAATTCACCCCTCCACTTT
TRBJ1-3	TRBD1	NA	TRBV7-9	CASSRSGGSKGNTIYF	TGTGCCAGCAGCCGTTCAGGGGGATCGAAAGGAAACACCATATATTTT
TRBJ1-5	TRBD1	NA	TRBV19	CASSIPQGDSNQPQHF	TGTGCCAGTAGTATCCCACAGGGGGATAGCAATCAGCCCCAGCATTTT